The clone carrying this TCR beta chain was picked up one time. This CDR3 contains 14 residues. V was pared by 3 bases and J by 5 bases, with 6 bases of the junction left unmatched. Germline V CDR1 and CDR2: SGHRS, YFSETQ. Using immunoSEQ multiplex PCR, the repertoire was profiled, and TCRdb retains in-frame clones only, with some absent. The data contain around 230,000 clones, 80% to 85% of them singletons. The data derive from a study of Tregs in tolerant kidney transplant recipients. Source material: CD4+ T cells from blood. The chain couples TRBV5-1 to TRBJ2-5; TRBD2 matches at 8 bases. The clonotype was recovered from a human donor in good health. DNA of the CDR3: TGCGCCAGCAGCTCTACCGGGGGGGCTGAGACCCAGTACTTC. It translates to CASSSTGGAETQYF.